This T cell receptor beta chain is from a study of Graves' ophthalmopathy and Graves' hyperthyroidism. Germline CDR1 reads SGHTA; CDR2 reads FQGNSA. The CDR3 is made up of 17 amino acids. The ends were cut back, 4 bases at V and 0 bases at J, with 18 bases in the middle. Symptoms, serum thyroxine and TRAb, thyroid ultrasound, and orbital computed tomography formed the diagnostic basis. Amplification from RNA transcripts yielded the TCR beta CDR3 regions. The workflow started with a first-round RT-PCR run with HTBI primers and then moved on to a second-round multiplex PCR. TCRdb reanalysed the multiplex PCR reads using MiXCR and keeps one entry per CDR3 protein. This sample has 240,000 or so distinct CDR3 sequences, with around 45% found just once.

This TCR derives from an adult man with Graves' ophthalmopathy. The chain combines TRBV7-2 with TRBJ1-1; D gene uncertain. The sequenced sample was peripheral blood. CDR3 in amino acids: CASSSRLTSFMNTEAFF. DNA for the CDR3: TGTGCCAGCAGCTCACGGCTCACTTCGTTCATGAACACTGAAGCTTTCTTT.